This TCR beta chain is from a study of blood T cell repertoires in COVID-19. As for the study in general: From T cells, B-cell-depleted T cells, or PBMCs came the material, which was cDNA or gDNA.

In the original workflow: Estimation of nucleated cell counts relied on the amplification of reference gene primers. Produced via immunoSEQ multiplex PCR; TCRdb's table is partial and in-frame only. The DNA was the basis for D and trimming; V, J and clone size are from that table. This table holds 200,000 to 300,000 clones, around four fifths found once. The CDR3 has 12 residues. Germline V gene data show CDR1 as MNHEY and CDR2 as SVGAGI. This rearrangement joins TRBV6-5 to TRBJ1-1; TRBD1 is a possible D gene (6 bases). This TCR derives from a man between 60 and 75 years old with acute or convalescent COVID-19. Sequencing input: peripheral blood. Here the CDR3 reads CSSTGPNTEAFF. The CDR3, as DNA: TGTTCCTCGACAGGCCCGAACACTGAAGCTTTCTTT.